This T cell receptor (beta chain) was found in a study of graft-versus-host responses after intestinal transplantation. Overall study context: Following induction with anti-thymocyte globulin, all recipients were given tacrolimus and steroids for about 3 years. Study-level points and caveats: Peak GvH clone levels in circulation were associated with early post-transplant HvG declines. Present in recipient marrow, GvH clones included some that appeared first in ileum or blood.

In the case of this clone: What it recognizes is unknown.

Data came from immunoSEQ multiplex PCR; TCRdb stores just in-frame clones and leaves some out. The table lists 14,000 or so clones, 77% of them singletons. V lost 10 bases and J lost 3, with 15 bases in between. The CDR3 runs 14 residues. The germline V gene encodes CDR1 MDHEN and CDR2 SYDVKM. Processing was applied to graft tissue in order to liberate intraepithelial and lamina propria lymphocytes. The specimen was ileum tissue, collected about 26 days after intestinal transplant. The genes are TRBV28 and TRBJ1-4; D gene ambiguous. The TCR comes from a human patient who received an intestinal transplant, so some T cells may come from the graft donor. CDR3: CATREGRANEKLFF. In nucleotides, the CDR3 is TGTGCCACACGGGAGGGTCGAGCTAATGAAAAACTGTTTTTT.